This TCR beta chain was documented in a study of blood T cells in healthy people across ages. Germline V gene sequence: CDR1 MGHRA, CDR2 YSYEKL. V was cut by 1 base and J by 4 bases, with 16 bases left in between. This CDR3 is 16 amino acids long. A sample-barcoded 5' primer and a J-beta primer mix were used in a second PCR of about 6 to 12 cycles. TCRdb reprocessed the 5' RACE reads with MiXCR, giving one entry per CDR3 protein. Of about 800,000 distinct CDR3 sequences listed, 25% were seen once; the top ten hold more than 3%. A further study also used this sample, focusing on T cells of mothers and their children.

This chain links TRBV4-1 with TRBJ1-1; D possibly corresponds to TRBD1 (5 bases). The sequenced sample consisted of blood. The receptor was derived from a boy aged 10-17 years in good health. In nucleotides, the CDR3 is TGCGCCAGCAGCCAAGCTGCGGCAAGGGACTTCACTGAAGCTTTCTTT. Protein: CASSQAAARDFTEAFF.